Each of the 26 T cell receptor beta chains below was sequenced from the same sample in a study of CD8 T cells in ankylosing spondylitis. General study findings and limits: For ankylosing spondylitis blood, a TCR beta motif of roughly 8 highly homologous variants appeared characteristic.

TCRdb ran MiXCR on the 5' RACE reads and lists one entry per CDR3 protein. The table records some 400,000 distinct CDR3 sequences, approximately 20% of them present only once. The antigens these receptors bind are not known. The material sequenced was blood, either unsorted or a sorted T cell fraction (not recorded which). These receptors came from a male donor with ankylosing spondylitis.

This clonotype has only a few counts. This rearrangement joins TRBV29-1 to TRBJ1-5; 7 bases map to TRBD1. The CDR3 consists of 14 residues. Germline CDR1 is SQVTM and CDR2 is ANQGSEA. V lost 1 base to trimming and J lost 4 bases; unmatched junction nucleotides: 4. Written as DNA, the CDR3 is TGCAGCGTTGAAGGCCAGGGGGGGAATCAGCCCCAGCATTTT. This translates into CSVEGQGGNQPQHF.

The chain links TRBV15 to TRBJ1-1, with TRBD1 identical over 7 bases. V shed 1 base, J shed 7 bases, and the junction held 9 bases outside the gene matches. This CDR3 is 15 amino acids long. Germline CDR1 reads LNHNV; CDR2 reads YYDKDF (reference sequence). Here the CDR3 reads CATSRAGQENLEAFF. In DNA form, the CDR3 reads TGTGCCACCAGCAGAGCTGGACAGGAAAATCTTGAAGCTTTCTTT.

This clonotype was recorded a few times. This chain links TRBV5-1 with TRBJ1-1; maybe TRBD1 (6 bases). Germline loops: CDR1 SGHRS, CDR2 YFSETQ. This CDR3 contains 14 residues. V dropped 2 bases and J dropped 2 bases, with 10 bases sitting between them. As DNA, the CDR3 is TGCGCCAGCAGCTTCTTAGGGGGTAACACTGAAGCTTTCTTT. Translating it yields CASSFLGGNTEAFF. Together with reference TRBV5-1 and TRBJ1-1, the CDR3 gives the full variable domain: KAGVTQTPRYLIKTRGQQVTLSCSPISGHRSVSWYQQTPGQGLQFLFEYFSETQRNKGNFPGRFSGRQFSNSRSEMNVSTLELGDSALYLCASSFLGGNTEAFFGQGTRLTVV.

This clonotype was seen a few times. The chain carries TRBV27 and TRBJ1-6, with TRBD1 as a possible D gene (6 bases). From germline, CDR1 is MNHEY and CDR2 SMNVEV (reference sequence). The V end was cut by 2 bases, the J end by 7 bases, with 12 bases between. This CDR3 has 15 amino acids. The CDR3 region has the DNA TGTGCCAGCAGTTTAGCCCAGGGGTTGAATTCACCCCTCCACTTT. Its translation is CASSLAQGLNSPLHF.

The rearrangement joins TRBV9 to TRBJ2-5, with TRBD2 matching 7 bases. Germline V gene data show CDR1 as SGDLS and CDR2 as YYNGEE. J gave up 2 bases and V 5 bases, and 6 bases lay outside the gene matches. The CDR3 consists of 14 residues. This CDR3 reads CASSSGTTQETQYF. CDR3 coding DNA: TGTGCCAGCAGTTCCGGGACTACGCAAGAGACCCAGTACTTC.

The rearrangement links TRBV20-1 to TRBJ2-3; 7 bases fit TRBD2. Germline values: CDR1 DFQATT, CDR2 SNEGSKA (reference sequence). The J segment lost 5 bases and the V segment lost 0 bases, leaving 5 bases of the junction unmatched. This CDR3 spans 14 amino acids. CDR3 nucleotide sequence: TGCAGTGCTAGAGATCGCCTAGCGGTAGATACGCAGTATTTT. This codes for CSARDRLAVDTQYF.

The chain carries TRBV5-1 and TRBJ2-2; 14 bases line up with TRBD2. The CDR3 has 14 amino acids. The trim removed 9 bases at V and 6 bases at J, leaving 4 bases unmatched. The germline CDR1 and CDR2 sequences are SGHRS and YFSETQ. The CDR3 loop is CATGTSGSPGELFF. The CDR3, as DNA: TGCGCCACCGGGACTAGCGGGAGTCCCGGGGAGCTGTTTTTT.

The gene calls are TRBV12-3 or TRBV12-4 and TRBJ2-2; D might be TRBD2 (7 bases). V was cut by 5 bases and J by 4 bases, with 14 bases left in between. The CDR3 extends over 15 amino acids. The CDR3 is CASSTGGRSTGELFF. The CDR3 DNA sequence: TGTGCCAGCAGTACCGGGGGGCGGAGCACCGGGGAGCTGTTTTTT.

This chain uses TRBV27 with TRBJ1-1; no clear D. The germline CDR1 and CDR2 sequences are MNHEY and SMNVEV (reference sequence). This CDR3 is 13 amino acids long. V lost 6 bases and J 4 bases, leaving 12 bases between the germline ends. The CDR3 spells CASRTQGRTEAFF. The CDR3 DNA sequence: TGTGCCAGCAGGACCCAAGGGCGCACTGAAGCTTTCTTT.

J is TRBJ2-2 and V is TRBV5-1; TRBD2 matches at 7 bases. V lost 1 base and J lost 0; bases outside the gene matches: 3. This CDR3 comprises 16 residues. Germline CDR1 reads SGHRS; CDR2 reads YFSETQ. The CDR3 loop is CASSLSGLPNTGELFF. CDR3 nucleotides: TGCGCCAGCAGCTTGTCGGGACTACCGAACACCGGGGAGCTGTTTTTT.

The V and J genes are TRBV11-3 and TRBJ1-1; D remains unclear. V was shortened by 3 bases and J by 4 bases, with 15 bases between the two germline ends. The CDR3 contains 15 residues. Germline CDR1 reads SGHNT; CDR2 reads YENEEA. CDR3 sequence (DNA): TGTGCCAGCAGCTTGGATCTTCTTGTGGGCACTGAAGCTTTCTTT. Its protein is CASSLDLLVGTEAFF.

V and J are TRBV6-5 and TRBJ2-1, with D perhaps matching TRBD2 (5 bases). Trimming took off 2 bases at V and 6 bases at J, with 11 bases between the two ends. CDR3 length: 14 amino acids. Germline assignment: CDR1 MNHEY and CDR2 SVGAGI. CDR3 DNA: TGTGCCAGCAGTTACGGGAGCTGGGGCAATGAGCAGTTCTTC. The encoded protein is CASSYGSWGNEQFF.

This chain joins TRBV20-1 and TRBJ1-6, with D unclear. Between the trimmed V and J ends, which lost 3 bases and 0 bases, there was a span of 9 bases. Germline CDR1 is DFQATT and CDR2 is SNEGSKA (reference sequence). The CDR3 has 15 residues. The CDR3 DNA reads TGCAGTGCTAGTGAGGGAAGCTCCTATAATTCACCCCTCCACTTT. It codes for CSASEGSSYNSPLHF.

This clonotype was counted only a few times. The chain employs TRBV6-2 or TRBV6-3 and TRBJ2-1, with D possibly being TRBD2 (5 bases). Trimming removed 0 bases from V and 5 bases from J, with 14 bases in between. Germline V gene data show CDR1 as MNHEY and CDR2 as SVGEGT. The CDR3 runs 16 residues. The CDR3 region is CASSYSKASTNNEQFF. The CDR3 nucleotides are TGTGCCAGCAGTTACTCGAAGGCTAGCACCAACAATGAGCAGTTCTTC.

The sample holds a few counts of this clonotype. CDR3 DNA: TGCAGTGCTAGAGACCCGGACAGGGTCAACTACGAGCAGTACTTC. It specifies CSARDPDRVNYEQYF. The chain has TRBV20-1 and TRBJ2-7; 8 bases align to TRBD1. Germline CDR1 is DFQATT and CDR2 is SNEGSKA (reference sequence). The V segment lost 0 bases and the J segment 3 bases; nucleotides outside the gene matches: 7. CDR3 length: 15 residues.

The chain uses TRBV20-1 and TRBJ1-6; TRBD1 matches 7 bases. This CDR3 is 17 amino acids long. The J segment lost 1 base and the V segment lost 6 bases, leaving 12 bases of the junction unmatched. The germline gives CDR1 DFQATT, CDR2 SNEGSKA (reference sequence). The CDR3: CSASDRAEASYNSPLHF. In DNA, the CDR3 is TGCAGTGCCTCCGACAGGGCAGAAGCGTCCTATAATTCACCCCTCCACTTT.

This clonotype has just a few counts. J is TRBJ2-5 and V is TRBV2; the D gene is possibly TRBD1 (6 bases). Germline CDR1 SNHLY, CDR2 FYNNEI. There are 15 residues in the CDR3. V was shortened by 7 bases and J by 4 bases, with 19 bases between the two germline ends. CDR3 sequence (DNA): TGTGCCAGCACTGGGCAAGGGGGTCCCCGAGAGACCCAGTACTTC. This translates into CASTGQGGPRETQYF.

V gene TRBV29-1 combines with J gene TRBJ1-1, with no clear D. Per the germline V gene, CDR1 is SQVTM and CDR2 is ANQGSEA. The CDR3 spans 11 residues. V gave up 4 bases and J gave up 3 bases, with 6 bases separating them. CDR3 region: CSVGEYTEAFF. In nucleotides, the CDR3 is TGCAGCGTTGGGGAATACACTGAAGCTTTCTTT.

The V gene is TRBV11-1, the J gene TRBJ1-2, with D maybe TRBD1 (5 bases). Germline V gives CDR1 SGHAT, CDR2 FQDESV (reference sequence). V was shortened by 1 base and J by 8 bases, with 14 bases between the two germline ends. The CDR3 sequence is 14 residues long. DNA of the CDR3: TGTGCCAGCAGCTTAGAAGACAGCCCCAGGGGCTACACCTTC. This codes for CASSLEDSPRGYTF.

This clonotype was seen once. J is TRBJ1-1 and V is TRBV7-3; the D is unclear. The germline V and J ends were trimmed by 4 bases and 5 bases, with 11 bases remaining between them. This CDR3 is 13 amino acids long. Germline loops: CDR1 SGHTA, CDR2 FQGTGA. CDR3 sequence: CASSSGWRTEAFF. DNA of the CDR3: TGTGCCAGCAGCTCGGGATGGCGGACTGAAGCTTTCTTT. Based on the CDR3 plus reference TRBV7-3 and TRBJ1-1, the full variable domain is GAGVSQTPSNKVTEKGKYVELRCDPISGHTALYWYRQSLGQGPEFLIYFQGTGAADDSGLPNDRFFAVRPEGSVSTLKIQRTERGDSAVYLCASSSGWRTEAFFGQGTRLTVV.

This clonotype was detected only a few times. The chain has TRBV20-1 and TRBJ2-1; 10 nucleotides agree with TRBD2. The V gene's germline CDR1 is DFQATT and CDR2 SNEGSKA (reference sequence). V was clipped by 2 bases and J by 4 bases; unmatched bases: 5. This CDR3 spans 15 amino acids. The CDR3 reads CSARLSGRSYNEQFF. CDR3 in DNA: TGCAGTGCTAGACTTAGCGGGAGGTCGTACAATGAGCAGTTCTTC.

CDR3 DNA sequence: TGTGCCAGCAGCCTACCGACGCGCGGGGTTACCTACGAGCAGTACTTC. Amino acid sequence: CASSLPTRGVTYEQYF. The chain has TRBV6-2 or TRBV6-3 and TRBJ2-7; D is perhaps TRBD2 (6 bases). V lost 6 bases and J lost 2, with 20 bases in between. Germline loops: CDR1 MNHEY, CDR2 SVGEGT. The CDR3 loop spans 16 amino acids.

The V and J genes are TRBV3-1 and TRBJ2-1; TRBD2 aligns across 10 bases. V shed 1 base and J 8 bases; nucleotides not matched to a gene: 5. The CDR3 is 15 residues long. Germline loops: CDR1 LGHDT, CDR2 YNNKEL (reference sequence). CDR3 in amino acids: CASSQVIAGGDEQFF. CDR3 DNA sequence: TGTGCCAGCAGCCAAGTAATAGCGGGGGGCGATGAGCAGTTCTTC.

This clonotype appeared a few times. This sequence joins TRBV3-1 and TRBJ2-3, with TRBD2 matching 8 bases. CDR3 length equals 15 residues. Trimming took 7 bases from V and 4 from J; bases not matched to a gene: 10. Germline V CDR1 and CDR2: LGHDT, YNNKEL (reference sequence). The CDR3, as DNA: TGTGCCAGCAATCGCCGGGAGGGAAACGCAGATACGCAGTATTTT. As protein: CASNRREGNADTQYF.

This chain links TRBV6-5 with TRBJ1-4, with D unresolved. The CDR3 extends over 14 amino acids. Germline assignment: CDR1 MNHEY and CDR2 SVGAGI. Deletions cut 6 bases from V and 8 bases from J, with 16 bases between. The CDR3 loop reads CASSYHSGGEKLFF. The CDR3 DNA reads TGTGCCAGCAGCTACCACAGCGGTGGGGAAAAACTGTTTTTT.

The CDR3 coding sequence is TGTGCCAGCAGCTTGGCTAGCTGGGAATATGAGCAGTTCTTC. Protein product: CASSLASWEYEQFF. The V gene is TRBV11-3, the J gene TRBJ2-1; the D gene is possibly TRBD2 (5 bases). In germline, CDR1 is SGHNT, CDR2 YENEEA. V was trimmed by 3 bases and J by 8 bases, leaving 14 bases between them. The CDR3 length is 14 residues.